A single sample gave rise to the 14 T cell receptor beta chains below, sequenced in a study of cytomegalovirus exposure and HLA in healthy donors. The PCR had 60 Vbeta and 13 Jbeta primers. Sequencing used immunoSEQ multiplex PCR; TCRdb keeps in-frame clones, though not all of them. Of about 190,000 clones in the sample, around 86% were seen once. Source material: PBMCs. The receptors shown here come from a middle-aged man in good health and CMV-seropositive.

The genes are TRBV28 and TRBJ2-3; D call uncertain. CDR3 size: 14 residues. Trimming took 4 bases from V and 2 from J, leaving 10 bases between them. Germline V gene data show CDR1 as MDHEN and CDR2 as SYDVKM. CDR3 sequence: CASSSPAVTDTQYF. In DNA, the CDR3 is TGTGCCAGCAGTTCCCCGGCGGTCACAGATACGCAGTATTTT.

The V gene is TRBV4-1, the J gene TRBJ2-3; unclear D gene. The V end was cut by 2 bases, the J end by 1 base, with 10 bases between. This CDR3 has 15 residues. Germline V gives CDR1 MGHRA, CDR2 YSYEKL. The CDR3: CASSQLGPGTDTQYF. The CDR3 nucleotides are TGCGCCAGCAGCCAACTAGGCCCGGGCACAGATACGCAGTATTTT.

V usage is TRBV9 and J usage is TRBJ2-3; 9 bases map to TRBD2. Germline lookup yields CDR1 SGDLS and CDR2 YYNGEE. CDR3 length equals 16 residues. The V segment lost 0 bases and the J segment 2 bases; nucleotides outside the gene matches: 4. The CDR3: CASSVESGGSTDTQYF. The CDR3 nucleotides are TGTGCCAGCAGCGTAGAAAGCGGGGGGTCCACAGATACGCAGTATTTT.

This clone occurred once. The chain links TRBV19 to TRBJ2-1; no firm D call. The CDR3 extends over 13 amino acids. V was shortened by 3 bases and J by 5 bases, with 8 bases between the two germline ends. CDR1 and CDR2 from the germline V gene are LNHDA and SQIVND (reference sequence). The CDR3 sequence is CASSIDGDNEQFF. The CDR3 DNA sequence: TGTGCCAGTAGTATTGACGGAGACAATGAGCAGTTCTTC.

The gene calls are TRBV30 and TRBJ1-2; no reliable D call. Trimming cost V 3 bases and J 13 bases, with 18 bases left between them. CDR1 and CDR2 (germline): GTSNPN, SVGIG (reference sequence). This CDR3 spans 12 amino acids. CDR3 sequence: CAWSLLEGPGTF. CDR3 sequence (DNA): TGTGCCTGGAGCCTTTTAGAGGGCCCAGGCACCTTC.

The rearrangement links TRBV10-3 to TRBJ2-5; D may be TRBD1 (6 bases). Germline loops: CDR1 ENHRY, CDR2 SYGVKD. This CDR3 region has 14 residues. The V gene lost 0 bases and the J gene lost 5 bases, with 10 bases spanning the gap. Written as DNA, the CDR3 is TGTGCCATCAGTGAGTCTACAGGGCAGGAGACCCAGTACTTC. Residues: CAISESTGQETQYF.

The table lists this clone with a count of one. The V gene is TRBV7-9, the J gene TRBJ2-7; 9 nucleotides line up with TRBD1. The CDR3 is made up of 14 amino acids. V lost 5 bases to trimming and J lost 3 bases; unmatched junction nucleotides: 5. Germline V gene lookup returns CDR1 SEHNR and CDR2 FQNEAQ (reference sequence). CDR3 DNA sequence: TGTGCCAGCAGCACAGGGGGCCAGCTCTACGAGCAGTACTTC. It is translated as CASSTGGQLYEQYF.

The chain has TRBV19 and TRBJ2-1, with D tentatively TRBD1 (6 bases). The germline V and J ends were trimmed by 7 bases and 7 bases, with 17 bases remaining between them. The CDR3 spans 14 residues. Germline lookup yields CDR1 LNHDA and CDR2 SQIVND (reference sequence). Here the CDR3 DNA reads TGTGCCAGTATGCCCCGGGACATAACGAATGAGCAGTTCTTC. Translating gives CASMPRDITNEQFF.

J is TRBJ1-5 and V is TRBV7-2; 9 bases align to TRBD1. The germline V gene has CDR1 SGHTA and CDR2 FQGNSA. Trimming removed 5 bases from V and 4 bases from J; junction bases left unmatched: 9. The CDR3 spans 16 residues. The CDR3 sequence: CASSPVGTGKNQPQHF. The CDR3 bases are TGTGCCAGCAGCCCCGTAGGGACAGGGAAAAATCAGCCCCAGCATTTT.

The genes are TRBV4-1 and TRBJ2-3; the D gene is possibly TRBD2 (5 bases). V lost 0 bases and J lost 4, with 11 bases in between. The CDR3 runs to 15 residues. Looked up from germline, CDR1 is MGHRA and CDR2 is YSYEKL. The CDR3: CASSQEQRLADTQYF. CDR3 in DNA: TGCGCCAGCAGCCAAGAGCAGCGGCTCGCAGATACGCAGTATTTT.

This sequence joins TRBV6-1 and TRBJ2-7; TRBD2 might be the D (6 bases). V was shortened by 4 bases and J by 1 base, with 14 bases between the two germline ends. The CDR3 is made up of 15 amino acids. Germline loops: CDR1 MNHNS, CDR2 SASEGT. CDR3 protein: CASSAKSGRSYEQYF. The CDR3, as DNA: TGTGCCAGCAGTGCCAAGTCAGGGAGGTCCTACGAGCAGTACTTC.

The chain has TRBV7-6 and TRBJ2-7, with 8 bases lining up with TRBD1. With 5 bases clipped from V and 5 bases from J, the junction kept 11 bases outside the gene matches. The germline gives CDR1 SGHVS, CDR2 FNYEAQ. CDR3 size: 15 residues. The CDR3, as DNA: TGTGCCAGCAGCATTGGACAGGGAGGAAACGACGAGCAGTACTTC. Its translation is CASSIGQGGNDEQYF.

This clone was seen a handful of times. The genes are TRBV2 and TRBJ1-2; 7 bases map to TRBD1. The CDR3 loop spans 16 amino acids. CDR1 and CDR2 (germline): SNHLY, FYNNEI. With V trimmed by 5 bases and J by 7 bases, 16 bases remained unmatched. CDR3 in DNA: TGTGCCAGCAGTTACACGTCGACAGGGCAGGGACGTGGCTACACCTTC. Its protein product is CASSYTSTGQGRGYTF.

CDR3 DNA: TGCGCCAGCAGCCAAGACGCGGGACCAACAGATACGCAGTATTTT. This encodes CASSQDAGPTDTQYF. The chain employs TRBV4-3 and TRBJ2-3; D is possibly TRBD2 (6 bases). Trimming left V 0 bases short and J 3 bases short, with 10 bases between. Germline assignment: CDR1 LGHNA and CDR2 YSLEER. This CDR3 comprises 15 residues.